The clone carrying this T cell receptor beta chain has only one observation. Antigen unknown. The protocol was immunoSEQ multiplex PCR, while the TCRdb copy is restricted to in-frame clones and leaves out a portion. The sample has roughly 36,000 clones, about 89% seen once. The data belong to a study of T cells in localized non-small cell lung cancer. General study points: Tumor trailed uninvolved adjacent lung in T cell clonality, which peaked there. Sequencing covered just one tumor region, so heterogeneity cannot be ruled out. Among the top 100 tumor clones, a median about 57 appeared in adjacent lung. Patients showing higher blood T cell density tended to see longer overall survival.

From germline, CDR1 is SEHNR and CDR2 FQNEAQ (reference sequence). The trim removed 1 base at V and 7 bases at J, leaving 6 bases unmatched. This CDR3 is built from 17 residues. The V and J genes are TRBV7-9 and TRBJ2-1; 14 bases are shared with TRBD2. The sample in question was PBMCs, obtained before any cancer treatment. The TCR was taken from a man aged 35 to 69 with stage II lung adenocarcinoma. The CDR3 DNA reads TGTGCCAGCAGCTTAGGACTGACTAGCGGGAGGGATAATGAGCAGTTCTTC. It is translated as CASSLGLTSGRDNEQFF.